One and the same sample provided the 25 T cell receptor beta chains below, sequenced in a study of T cell responses to AZD1222 COVID-19 vaccine. Profiling relied on immunoSEQ multiplex PCR, and the TCRdb table lists in-frame clones only, not all of them. The table lists tens of thousands of clones, 70% to 90% of them singletons. This sample comprised peripheral blood, obtained 28 days after the second AZD1222 dose. The source is an adult who received the AZD1222 COVID-19 vaccine.

This clone occurred once. The chain has TRBV5-1 and TRBJ1-1, with D possibly TRBD1 on 5 matching bases. The germline gives CDR1 SGHRS, CDR2 YFSETQ. The CDR3 sequence is 13 residues long. The V and J ends lost 0 bases and 9 bases respectively, with 12 bases between them. DNA for the CDR3: TGCGCCAGCAGCTTGGGTGGGGCAGCAAAAGCTTTCTTT. It yields the protein CASSLGGAAKAFF. The full variable domain, completed using reference TRBV5-1 and TRBJ1-1, is KAGVTQTPRYLIKTRGQQVTLSCSPISGHRSVSWYQQTPGQGLQFLFEYFSETQRNKGNFPGRFSGRQFSNSRSEMNVSTLELGDSALYLCASSLGGAAKAFFGQGTRLTVV.

The J gene is TRBJ1-5, the V gene TRBV19; D uncertain. The CDR3 contains 18 residues. From germline, CDR1 is LNHDA and CDR2 SQIVND (reference sequence). V lost 2 bases, J lost 2 bases, and 19 bases lay in between. The DNA of the CDR3 is TGTGCCAGTAGTATATGGGGTCGGGCCTCGGGCGGCAATCAGCCCCAGCATTTT. This gives the protein CASSIWGRASGGNQPQHF.

The gene calls are TRBV19 and TRBJ1-5; D call uncertain. Germline CDR1 reads LNHDA; CDR2 reads SQIVND (reference sequence). The CDR3 sequence is 12 residues long. The V end lost 5 bases, the J end lost 3 bases, and 5 bases lay between the germline ends. As DNA, the CDR3 is TGTGCCAGTAGTGCCCCCAATCAGCCCCAGCATTTT. Its translation is CASSAPNQPQHF.

V gene TRBV18 combines with J gene TRBJ2-5; possible D gene TRBD1, 5 bases. Trimming left V 3 bases short and J 6 bases short, with 17 bases between. CDR3 length: 15 amino acids. Germline lookup yields CDR1 KGHSH and CDR2 LQKENI. This chain's CDR3 is CASSPLGQGGKTQYF. The CDR3, as DNA: TGTGCCAGCTCACCGTTGGGTCAGGGTGGCAAGACCCAGTACTTC.

The chain carries TRBV29-1 and TRBJ1-1; D remains unclear. Germline loops: CDR1 SQVTM, CDR2 ANQGSEA. CDR3 size: 12 residues. With 5 bases removed from V and 1 base from J, the gap between germline ends came to 8 bases. The CDR3 is CSVRASNTEAFF. The CDR3, as DNA: TGCAGCGTTAGGGCCTCGAACACTGAAGCTTTCTTT.

The chain is built from TRBV3-1 (or the pseudogene TRBV3-2) and TRBJ1-6; TRBD1 matches 7 bases. Germline assignment: CDR1 LGHDT and CDR2 YNNKEL (reference sequence). This CDR3 is 15 amino acids long. V lost 5 bases and J lost 9; bases outside the gene matches: 10. CDR3 DNA: TGTGCCAGCAGCGCTGGGACAGTCAGGGTTTCACCCCTCCACTTT. Translating gives CASSAGTVRVSPLHF.

CDR3 sequence reads: CASSLAGPLFHGNTEAFF. CDR3 DNA: TGTGCCAGCAGCTTAGCGGGCCCCCTATTCCACGGAAACACTGAAGCTTTCTTT. The chain recombines TRBV7-2 with TRBJ1-1; D is unclear. V was cut by 0 bases and J by 2 bases, with 19 bases left in between. Germline V gene sequence: CDR1 SGHTA, CDR2 FQGNSA. This CDR3 spans 18 amino acids.

This clone was seen once. The chain uses TRBV10-3 and TRBJ1-5; TRBD1 aligns across 7 bases. V dropped 4 bases and J dropped 3; count of bases not matched to a gene: 6. Germline V gene sequence: CDR1 ENHRY, CDR2 SYGVKD. This CDR3 is 15 amino acids long. CDR3 DNA: TGTGCCATCAGTGGAGACAGGGCCTCCAATCAGCCCCAGCATTTT. It is translated as CAISGDRASNQPQHF.

The rearrangement joins TRBV7-3 to TRBJ1-1; D gene uncertain. Germline V lookup: CDR1 SGHTA, CDR2 FQGTGA. Between the trimmed V and J ends, which lost 1 base and 2 bases, there was a span of 11 bases. The CDR3 runs to 15 residues. The DNA of the CDR3 is TGTGCCAGCAGCTTAAGTCCCCTTCTCAACACTGAAGCTTTCTTT. Its protein is CASSLSPLLNTEAFF. Based on the CDR3 plus reference TRBV7-3 and TRBJ1-1, the full variable domain is GAGVSQTPSNKVTEKGKYVELRCDPISGHTALYWYRQSLGQGPEFLIYFQGTGAADDSGLPNDRFFAVRPEGSVSTLKIQRTERGDSAVYLCASSLSPLLNTEAFFGQGTRLTVV.

The genes are TRBV6-4 and TRBJ1-5; D is undetermined. The germline V gene encodes CDR1 MRHNA and CDR2 SNTAGT. Trimming left V 3 bases short and J 4 bases short, with 7 bases between. This CDR3 spans 13 amino acids. DNA of the CDR3: TGTGCCAGCAGTGATCAGCCTAATCAGCCCCAGCATTTT. Translated: CASSDQPNQPQHF.

About this clone itself: Other DNA sequences in the same sample also yield this CDR3. The rearrangement uses TRBV30 and TRBJ2-5; possible D gene TRBD1, 5 bases. V lost 2 bases and J 4 bases, leaving 8 bases between the germline ends. The germline V gene encodes CDR1 GTSNPN and CDR2 SVGIG (reference sequence). This CDR3 has 12 amino acids. As DNA, the CDR3 is TGTGCCTGGAGTAGGCAGGGAGAGACCCAGTACTTC. Its translation: CAWSRQGETQYF.

This chain connects TRBV6-2 or TRBV6-3 to TRBJ2-7; TRBD2 matches 16 bases. V shed 3 bases and J 2 bases; nucleotides not matched to a gene: 13. The length of the CDR3 is 20 residues. Germline V CDR1 and CDR2: MNHEY, SVGEGT. As DNA, the CDR3 is TGTGCCAGCAGTTATCTTCGCGGGACTAGCGGGAGGGCCAGGACCTACGAGCAGTACTTC. Translated, it gives CASSYLRGTSGRARTYEQYF.

The genes are TRBV11-2 and TRBJ1-2, with 7 bases aligning to TRBD1. This CDR3 comprises 13 residues. Trimming took 5 bases from V and 4 from J; bases not matched to a gene: 4. From germline, CDR1 is SGHAT and CDR2 FQNNGV. CDR3 coding DNA: TGTGCCAGCAGCCTAGGACAGGCCTATGGCTACACCTTC. It translates to CASSLGQAYGYTF.

This rearrangement joins TRBV19 to TRBJ1-2, with 9 bases fitting TRBD1. Germline V gene data show CDR1 as LNHDA and CDR2 as SQIVND (reference sequence). The trim removed 7 bases at V and 8 bases at J, leaving 11 bases unmatched. This CDR3 spans 14 amino acids. The CDR3 bases are TGTGCCAGTACTACTCCGGGACAGGGTTACGGCTACACCTTC. Its protein product is CASTTPGQGYGYTF.

The genes are TRBV10-3 and TRBJ1-2; 7 bases agree with TRBD1. The germline CDR1 and CDR2 sequences are ENHRY and SYGVKD. This CDR3 comprises 13 residues. Trimming at V came to 3 bases and at J to 4 bases, leaving 2 bases not matched to a gene. The CDR3 protein is CAISEQGLYGYTF. CDR3 DNA sequence: TGTGCCATCAGTGAACAGGGGCTCTATGGCTACACCTTC.

This clone was seen just once. The chain employs TRBV7-3 and TRBJ2-1; no clear D gene. The germline V gene has CDR1 SGHTA and CDR2 FQGTGA. Trimming removed 2 bases at V and 8 bases at J, with 13 bases between. The CDR3 extends over 14 amino acids. CDR3: CASSLGNPRDEQFF. CDR3 coding DNA: TGTGCCAGCAGCTTAGGGAATCCGCGTGATGAGCAGTTCTTC.

The rearrangement uses TRBV27 and TRBJ2-2, with D hard to call. The CDR3 is made up of 17 amino acids. V was trimmed by 5 bases and J by 3 bases, leaving 19 bases between them. Germline loops: CDR1 MNHEY, CDR2 SMNVEV (reference sequence). In DNA form, the CDR3 reads TGTGCCAGCAGTCCGACCAAGGGTGTTGTATACACCGGGGAGCTGTTTTTT. Its protein is CASSPTKGVVYTGELFF.

V gene TRBV9 combines with J gene TRBJ1-3, with TRBD1 identical over 8 bases. Germline CDR1 reads SGDLS; CDR2 reads YYNGEE. The CDR3 is 17 residues long. J was trimmed by 4 bases and V by 3 bases; bases with no gene match: 12. CDR3 DNA: TGTGCCAGCAGCGAAACGGACAGGGAGGTGGTCGGAAACACCATATATTTT. Protein product: CASSETDREVVGNTIYF.

This sequence joins TRBV7-9 and TRBJ2-7, with 10 nucleotides matching TRBD2. The CDR3 length is 17 residues. CDR1 is SEHNR, CDR2 FQNEAQ, per germline (reference sequence). Trimming took 4 bases from V and 2 from J; bases not matched to a gene: 11. The CDR3 region is CASSSIFGLAEPYEQYF. The CDR3 nucleotides read TGTGCCAGCAGCTCAATTTTCGGACTAGCGGAGCCCTACGAGCAGTACTTC.

This chain connects TRBV7-9 to TRBJ2-5; D is perhaps TRBD2 (6 bases). The ends were cut back, 1 base at V and 5 bases at J, with 11 bases in the middle. The CDR3 loop spans 14 amino acids. The germline CDR1 and CDR2 sequences are SEHNR and FQNEAQ (reference sequence). CDR3 sequence: CASSLVAGRETQYF. Written as DNA, the CDR3 is TGTGCCAGCAGCTTAGTCGCGGGGCGGGAGACCCAGTACTTC.

Here the CDR3 reads CASSRGRNQPQHF. CDR3 nucleotide sequence: TGTGCCAGCAGCAGGGGACGGAATCAGCCCCAGCATTTT. This chain connects TRBV6-5 to TRBJ1-5; tentatively, D is TRBD1 (6 bases). There are 13 residues in the CDR3. Trimming stripped 6 bases from V and 4 bases from J, with 10 bases between. Germline values: CDR1 MNHEY, CDR2 SVGAGI.

The V and J genes are TRBV5-1 and TRBJ1-1; 9 positions agree with TRBD1. There are 14 residues in the CDR3. CDR1 is SGHRS and CDR2 is YFSETQ in the germline V gene. V lost 5 bases and J lost 5; bases outside the gene matches: 7. CDR3 loop: CASSRQGDSTEAFF. In DNA, the CDR3 is TGCGCCAGCAGTCGACAGGGGGACAGTACTGAAGCTTTCTTT.

J is TRBJ1-5 and V is TRBV6-2 or TRBV6-3; 7 bases line up with TRBD1. CDR3 size: 13 residues. Germline CDR1 reads MNHEY; CDR2 reads SVGEGT. The V and J ends lost 5 bases and 7 bases, in that order; junction bases with no gene match: 5. CDR3: CASSLTGWQPQHF. The CDR3 DNA is TGTGCCAGCAGTCTGACAGGGTGGCAGCCCCAGCATTTT.

This chain uses TRBV11-3 with TRBJ2-1; tentative D call: TRBD1 (6 bases). V dropped 5 bases and J dropped 1 base, with 15 bases sitting between them. The germline gives CDR1 SGHNT, CDR2 YENEEA. This CDR3 contains 16 residues. CDR3 residues: CASSSHRVGSYNEQFF. As DNA, the CDR3 is TGTGCCAGCAGCAGTCACAGGGTTGGGTCCTACAATGAGCAGTTCTTC.

This chain joins TRBV6-6 and TRBJ1-1; weak D call: TRBD1 (6 bases). In germline, CDR1 is MNHNY, CDR2 SVGAGI (reference sequence). The CDR3 is made up of 13 amino acids. The V end lost 4 bases, the J end lost 6 bases, and 12 bases lay between the germline ends. CDR3: CASSWGTISEAFF. The CDR3 DNA sequence: TGTGCCAGCAGTTGGGGGACAATTTCTGAAGCTTTCTTT.